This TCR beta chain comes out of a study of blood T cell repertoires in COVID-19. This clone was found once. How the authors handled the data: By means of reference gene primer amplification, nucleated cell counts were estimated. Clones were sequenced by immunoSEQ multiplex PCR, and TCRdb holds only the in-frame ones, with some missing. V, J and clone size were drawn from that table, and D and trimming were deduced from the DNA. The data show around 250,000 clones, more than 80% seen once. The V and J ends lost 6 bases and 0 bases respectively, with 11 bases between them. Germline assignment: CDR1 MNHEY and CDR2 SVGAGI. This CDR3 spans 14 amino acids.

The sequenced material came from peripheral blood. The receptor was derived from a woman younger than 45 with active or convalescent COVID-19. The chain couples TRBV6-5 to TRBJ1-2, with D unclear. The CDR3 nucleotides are TGTGCCAGCAGCCTCTCCGGTTCTAACTATGGCTACACCTTC. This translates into CASSLSGSNYGYTF.